These T cell receptor beta chains were read from a single sample in a study of T-cell reconstitution after alpha-beta-depleted transplantation in children. TCRdb reprocessed the PCR reads via MiXCR and lists one record per CDR3 protein. In the table there are hundreds of thousands of distinct CDR3 sequences, approximately 15% of which are singletons. The input for sequencing was PBMCs from the stem cell graft donor, taken from the stem cell graft. The receptors derive from a human donor who donated a stem cell graft to a child with acute myeloid leukemia. Each CDR3 is given with its conserved first and last residue. The D gene is left open where the match is weak. Expanded clones get a size class; other rows say once, few or many, or leave the size out.

d_gene,v_gene,abundance,j_gene,CDR3nt,CDR3aa
TRBD2,TRBV12-3/TRBV12-4,few,TRBJ2-7,TGTGCCAGCAGTTTTGAGACTAGCGGCTCCTACGAGCAGTACTTC,CASSFETSGSYEQYF
NA,TRBV5-6,NA,TRBJ2-4,TGTGCCAGCAGCTTCCGGGGCGTCTCCAAAAACATTCAGTACTTC,CASSFRGVSKNIQYF
NA,TRBV20-1,few,TRBJ2-1,TGCAGTGCTGACCTAGGTTTTACATACAATGAGCAGTTCTTC,CSADLGFTYNEQFF
NA,TRBV20-1,many,TRBJ2-1,TGCAGTGCTACCGGGCCTCGTCAAAAGGGTGAGCAGTTCTTC,CSATGPRQKGEQFF
TRBD1,TRBV20-1,many,TRBJ1-2,TGCAGTGCTAGAGATCGTACAGGGGAGGGCTACACCTTC,CSARDRTGEGYTF
NA,TRBV9,NA,TRBJ1-1,TGTGCCAGCAGCGTAGTCGGGACTAACACTGAAGCTTTCTTT,CASSVVGTNTEAFF
TRBD1,TRBV20-1,few,TRBJ2-3,TGCAGCGCCGACGGACAGGGGATAACAGATACGCAGTATTTT,CSADGQGITDTQYF
NA,TRBV2,few,TRBJ2-1,TGTGCCAGCAGTGGTGAGCGGGCCACTTACAATGAGCAGTTCTTC,CASSGERATYNEQFF
TRBD1,TRBV5-6,many,TRBJ2-1,TGTGCCAGCAGCCTGATGAGGACAGGATCCTACAATGAGCAGTTCTTC,CASSLMRTGSYNEQFF
TRBD1,TRBV6-1,many,TRBJ1-4,TGTGCCAGCAGTGACCGGGACAGGGCGAATGAAAAACTGTTTTTT,CASSDRDRANEKLFF
TRBD1,TRBV5-1,few,TRBJ2-3,TGCGCCAGCAGCCCACAGGGGTCGGATACGCAGTATTTT,CASSPQGSDTQYF
TRBD2,TRBV29-1,many,TRBJ2-5,TGCAGCGTTGGAAGCGGGGGGGACGAAGAGACCCAGTACTTC,CSVGSGGDEETQYF
TRBD1,TRBV7-2,many,TRBJ2-7,TGTGCCAGCAGCTTAGCGACAGGGCCCTACGAGCAGTACTTC,CASSLATGPYEQYF
NA,TRBV21-1,few,TRBJ1-6,TGTGCCAGCAGCCTACCAGGGACAGGGTGGAATTCACCCCTCCACTTT,CASSLPGTGWNSPLHF
NA,TRBV20-1,few,TRBJ1-1,TGCAGTGCGTCCCGCACTCCGACAGAAAACACTGAAGCTTTCTTT,CSASRTPTENTEAFF
NA,TRBV12-3/TRBV12-4,few,TRBJ1-5,TGTGCCAGCAGTTCGACGGCCGGCATTTATAGCAATCAGCCCCAGCATTTT,CASSSTAGIYSNQPQHF
TRBD2,TRBV20-1,NA,TRBJ2-3,TGCAGTGCTATGGAGGGACTAGCGGCAAATACGCAGTATTTT,CSAMEGLAANTQYF
NA,TRBV29-1,many,TRBJ1-1,TGCAGCGTATACGGTATGAACACTGAAGCTTTCTTT,CSVYGMNTEAFF
TRBD1,TRBV29-1,many,TRBJ1-2,TGCAGCGTTGGGGGACAGGGTCCCGCAGGAGGCTACACCTTC,CSVGGQGPAGGYTF
TRBD1,TRBV7-2,few,TRBJ1-5,TGTGCCAGCAGCACAGGGGTCTTGAGGGGGCAGCCCCAGCATTTT,CASSTGVLRGQPQHF
NA,TRBV6-6,many,TRBJ2-5,TGTGCCAGCAGTTACCCCCGAGAGACCCAGTACTTC,CASSYPRETQYF
NA,TRBV29-1,many,TRBJ1-5,TGCAGCGTTGAAGAGAATATCGGGCAGCCCCAGCATTTT,CSVEENIGQPQHF
TRBD1,TRBV7-2,NA,TRBJ1-1,TGTGCCAGCAGCGAACTGCAGGGGGCGAGGAACACTGAAGCTTTCTTT,CASSELQGARNTEAFF
TRBD1,TRBV6-5,many,TRBJ2-1,TGTGCCAGCAGTTACAGGGGGCCCAATGAGCAGTTCTTC,CASSYRGPNEQFF
NA,TRBV20-1,NA,TRBJ1-6,TGCAGTGCTACCATCCGGGACCTTAATTCACCCCTCCACTTT,CSATIRDLNSPLHF
NA,TRBV6-6,many,TRBJ2-7,TGTGCCAGCAGTCCCCCTGGGGGCGAGCAGTACTTC,CASSPPGGEQYF
TRBD1,TRBV18,NA,TRBJ2-7,TGTGCCAGCTCACCACTCGGGACAGGGACGGAACAGTACTTC,CASSPLGTGTEQYF